This T cell receptor (beta chain) was documented in a study of blood T cell repertoires in COVID-19. As for the study in general: Spain, Italy and the United States supplied samples that represented acute and convalescent COVID-19.

Sequencing was performed with immunoSEQ multiplex PCR; in TCRdb, only in-frame clones are kept and a portion is missing. The data contain over 30,000 clones, roughly nine tenths of them seen just once; the ten biggest clones take up 5% to 7%. There are 13 residues in the CDR3. V lost 9 bases, J lost 1 base, and 4 bases stayed unmatched. Germline values: CDR1 KGHDR, CDR2 SFDVKD. The V and J genes are TRBV24-1 and TRBJ2-5, with 7 bases aligning to TRBD2. What was sequenced was peripheral blood. The TCR comes from a human donor in a cohort sampled during active COVID-19. For the CDR3, the DNA is TGTGCCACCGGGGGGGGACCCCAAGAGACCCAGTACTTC. It yields the protein CATGGGPQETQYF.